The clone carrying this TCR beta chain was observed a single time. Its specificity is not known. In germline, CDR1 is MGHRA, CDR2 YSYEKL. The germline V and J ends were trimmed by 0 bases and 6 bases, with 20 bases remaining between them. This CDR3 has 17 residues. The record originates from a study of cytomegalovirus exposure and HLA in healthy donors. Study-wide points: It was approximately 150 TCR beta chains that were listed as cytomegalovirus-associated. Published work reported that the classifier diagnosed cytomegalovirus status with high specificity and sensitivity.

The data were produced by immunoSEQ multiplex PCR, yet TCRdb's version contains in-frame clones alone and is incomplete. Of around 140,000 clones listed, 85% to 95% are singletons. What was sequenced was PBMCs. The sequence was obtained from a man between 18 and 29 years old in good health and CMV-seropositive. V and J are TRBV4-1 and TRBJ1-2, with D possibly matching TRBD1 (5 bases). CDR3 protein: CASSQEGALQEGNGYTF. CDR3 coding DNA: TGCGCCAGCAGCCAAGAAGGGGCATTACAAGAAGGAAATGGCTACACCTTC.